Reported below is one T cell receptor beta chain. The data stem from a study of blood T cell repertoires in COVID-19. Unmatched junction bases numbered 1, after V lost 4 bases and J lost 0 bases. Germline CDR1 reads LGHNT; CDR2 reads FRNRAP. The CDR3 consists of 14 residues. Source study methods: From reference gene primer amplification, estimates of nucleated cell counts were derived. Profiled with immunoSEQ multiplex PCR; TCRdb holds only in-frame clones, not every one. D and trimming were read from the DNA, whereas the V and J calls and clone size are those reported in that table. There are 62,000 or so clones in the sample; roughly nine tenths occur only once, and 2.5% to 3% lies in the top ten.

This TCR came from a man aged 45-65 years with acute or convalescent COVID-19. This chain connects TRBV12-5 to TRBJ1-1, with 8 bases aligning to TRBD1. The material sequenced was peripheral blood. CDR3 amino acids: CASGWTGLNTEAFF. Here the CDR3 DNA reads TGTGCTAGTGGTTGGACAGGGCTGAACACTGAAGCTTTCTTT.